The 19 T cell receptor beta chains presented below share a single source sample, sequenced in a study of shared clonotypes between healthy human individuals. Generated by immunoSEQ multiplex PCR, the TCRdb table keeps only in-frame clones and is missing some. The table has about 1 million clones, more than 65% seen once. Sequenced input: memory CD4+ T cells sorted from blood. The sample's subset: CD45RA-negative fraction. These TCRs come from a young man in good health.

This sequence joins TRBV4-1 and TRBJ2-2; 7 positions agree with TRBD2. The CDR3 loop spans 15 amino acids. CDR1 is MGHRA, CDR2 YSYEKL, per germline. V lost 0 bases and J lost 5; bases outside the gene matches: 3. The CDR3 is CASSQEGLSTGELFF. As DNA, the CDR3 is TGCGCCAGCAGCCAAGAGGGACTATCGACCGGGGAGCTGTTTTTT.

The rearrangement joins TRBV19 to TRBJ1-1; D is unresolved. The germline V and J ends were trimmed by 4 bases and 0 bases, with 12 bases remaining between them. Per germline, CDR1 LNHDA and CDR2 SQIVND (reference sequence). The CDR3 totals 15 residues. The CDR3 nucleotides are TGTGCCAGTAGTAGAGGGAACAACATGAACACTGAAGCTTTCTTT. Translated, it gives CASSRGNNMNTEAFF.

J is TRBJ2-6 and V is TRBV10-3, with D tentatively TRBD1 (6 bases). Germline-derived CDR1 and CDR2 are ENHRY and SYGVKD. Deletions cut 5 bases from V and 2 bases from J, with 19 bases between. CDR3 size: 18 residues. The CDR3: CAISPMTGRATGANVLTF. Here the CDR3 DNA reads TGTGCCATCAGTCCGATGACAGGAAGAGCTACTGGGGCCAACGTCCTGACTTTC.

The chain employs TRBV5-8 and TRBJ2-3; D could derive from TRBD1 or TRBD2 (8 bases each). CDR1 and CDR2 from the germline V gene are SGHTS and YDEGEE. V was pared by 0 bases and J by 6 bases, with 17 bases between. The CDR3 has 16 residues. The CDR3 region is CASSLGTGTRKDTQYF. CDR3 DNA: TGTGCCAGCAGCTTGGGGACAGGGACTAGAAAGGATACGCAGTATTTT.

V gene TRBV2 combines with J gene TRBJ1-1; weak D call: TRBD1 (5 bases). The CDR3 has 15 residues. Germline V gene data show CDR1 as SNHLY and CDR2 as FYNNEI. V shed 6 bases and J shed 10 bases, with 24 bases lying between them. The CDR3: CASRAGYGTAWGAFF. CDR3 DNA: TGTGCCAGCAGGGCGGGGTATGGGACGGCCTGGGGAGCTTTCTTT.

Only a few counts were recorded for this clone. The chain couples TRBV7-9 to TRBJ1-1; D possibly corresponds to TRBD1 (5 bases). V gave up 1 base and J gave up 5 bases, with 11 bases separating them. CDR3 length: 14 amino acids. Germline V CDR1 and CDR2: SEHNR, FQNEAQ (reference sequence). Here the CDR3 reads CASSLGGEVTEAFF. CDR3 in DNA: TGTGCCAGCAGCTTAGGAGGGGAGGTGACTGAAGCTTTCTTT.

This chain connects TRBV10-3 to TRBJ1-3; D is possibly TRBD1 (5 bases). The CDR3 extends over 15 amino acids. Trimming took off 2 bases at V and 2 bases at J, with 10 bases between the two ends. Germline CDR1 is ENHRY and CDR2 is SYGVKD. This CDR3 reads CAISEVRGAGNTIYF. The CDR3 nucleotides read TGTGCCATCAGTGAGGTCCGGGGGGCTGGAAACACCATATATTTT.

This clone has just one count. This CDR3 reads CASSPNWGSYNEQFF. In DNA form, the CDR3 reads TGCGCCAGCAGCCCCAATTGGGGATCCTACAATGAGCAGTTCTTC. V is TRBV5-1 and J is TRBJ2-1; D is undetermined. CDR1 and CDR2 from the germline V gene are SGHRS and YFSETQ. Between the trimmed V and J ends, which lost 4 bases and 1 base, there was a span of 12 bases. The CDR3 is 15 residues long.

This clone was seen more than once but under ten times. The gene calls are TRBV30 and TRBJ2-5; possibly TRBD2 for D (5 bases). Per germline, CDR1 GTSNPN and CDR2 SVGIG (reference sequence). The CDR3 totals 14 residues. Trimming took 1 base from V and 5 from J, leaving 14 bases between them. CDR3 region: CAWSGGLSSETQYF. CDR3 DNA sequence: TGTGCCTGGAGTGGCGGACTGAGTTCGGAGACCCAGTACTTC.

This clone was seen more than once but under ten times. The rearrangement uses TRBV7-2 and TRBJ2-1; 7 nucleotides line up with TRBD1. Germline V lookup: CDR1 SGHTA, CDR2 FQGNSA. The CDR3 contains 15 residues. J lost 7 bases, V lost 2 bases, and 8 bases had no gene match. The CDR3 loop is CASSLSRQGKNEQFF. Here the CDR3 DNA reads TGTGCCAGCAGCTTATCCAGACAGGGAAAGAATGAGCAGTTCTTC.

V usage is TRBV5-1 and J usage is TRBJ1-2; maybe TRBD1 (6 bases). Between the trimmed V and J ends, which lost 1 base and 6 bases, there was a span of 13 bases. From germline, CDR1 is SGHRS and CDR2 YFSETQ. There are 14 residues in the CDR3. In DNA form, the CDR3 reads TGCGCCAGCAGCTTGTTGGGGGCCAGAGATGGCTACACCTTC. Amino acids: CASSLLGARDGYTF. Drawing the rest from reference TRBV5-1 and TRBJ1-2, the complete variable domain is KAGVTQTPRYLIKTRGQQVTLSCSPISGHRSVSWYQQTPGQGLQFLFEYFSETQRNKGNFPGRFSGRQFSNSRSEMNVSTLELGDSALYLCASSLLGARDGYTFGSGTRLTVV.

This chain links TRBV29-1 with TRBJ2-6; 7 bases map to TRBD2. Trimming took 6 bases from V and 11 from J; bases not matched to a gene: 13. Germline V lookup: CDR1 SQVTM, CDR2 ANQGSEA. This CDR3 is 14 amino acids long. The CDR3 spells CSVPGEGNSDVLTF. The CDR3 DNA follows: TGCAGCGTCCCCGGGGAGGGGAATTCAGACGTCCTGACTTTC. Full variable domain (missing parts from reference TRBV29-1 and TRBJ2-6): SAVISQKPSRDICQRGTSLTIQCQVDSQVTMMFWYRQQPGQSLTLIATANQGSEATYESGFVIDKFPISRPNLTFSTLTVSNMSPEDSSIYLCSVPGEGNSDVLTFGAGSRLTVL.

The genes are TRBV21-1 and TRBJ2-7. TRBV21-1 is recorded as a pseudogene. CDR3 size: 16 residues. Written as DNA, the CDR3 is TGTGCCAGCAGCAAAGAAGGGGAGTACCGGAGAGTCTGGGAGTACTTC. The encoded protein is CASSKEGEYRRVWEYF.

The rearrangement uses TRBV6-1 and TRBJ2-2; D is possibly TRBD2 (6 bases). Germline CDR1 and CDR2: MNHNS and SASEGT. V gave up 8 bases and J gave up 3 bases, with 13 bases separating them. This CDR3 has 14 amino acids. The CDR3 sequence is CASRLVQDTGELFF. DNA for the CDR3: TGTGCCAGCCGACTAGTTCAGGACACCGGGGAGCTGTTTTTT.

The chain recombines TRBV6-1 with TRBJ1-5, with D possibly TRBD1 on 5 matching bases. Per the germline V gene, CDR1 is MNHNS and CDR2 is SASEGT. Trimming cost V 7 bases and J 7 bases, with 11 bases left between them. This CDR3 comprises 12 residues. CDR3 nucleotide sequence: TGTGCCAGCACACGGCAGGGACAGCCCCAGCATTTT. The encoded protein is CASTRQGQPQHF.

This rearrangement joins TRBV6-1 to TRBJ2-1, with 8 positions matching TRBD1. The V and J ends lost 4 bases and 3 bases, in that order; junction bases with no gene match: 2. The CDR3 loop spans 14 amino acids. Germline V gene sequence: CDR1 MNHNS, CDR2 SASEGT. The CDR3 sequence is CASSAQGVYNEQFF. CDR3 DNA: TGTGCCAGCAGTGCACAGGGGGTCTACAATGAGCAGTTCTTC.

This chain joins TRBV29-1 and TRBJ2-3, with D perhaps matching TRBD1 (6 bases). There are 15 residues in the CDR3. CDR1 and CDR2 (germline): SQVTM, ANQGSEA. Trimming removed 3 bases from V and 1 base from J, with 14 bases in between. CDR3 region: CSVELQGAGTDTQYF. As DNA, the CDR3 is TGCAGCGTTGAGTTACAGGGTGCGGGCACAGATACGCAGTATTTT.

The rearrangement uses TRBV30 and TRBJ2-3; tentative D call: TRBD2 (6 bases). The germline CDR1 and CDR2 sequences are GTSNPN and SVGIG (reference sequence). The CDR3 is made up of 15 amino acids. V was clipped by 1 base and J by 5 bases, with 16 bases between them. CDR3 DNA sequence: TGTGCCTGGAGTGGAGGTAGCGGCCTCGGAGATACGCAGTATTTT. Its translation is CAWSGGSGLGDTQYF.

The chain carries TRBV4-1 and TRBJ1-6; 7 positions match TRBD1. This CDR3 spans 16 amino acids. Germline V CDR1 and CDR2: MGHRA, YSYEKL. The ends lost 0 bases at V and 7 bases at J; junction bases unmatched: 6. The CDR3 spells CASSQEGGARNSPLHF. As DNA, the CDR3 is TGCGCCAGCAGCCAAGAAGGGGGCGCGCGAAATTCACCCCTCCACTTT.